The 4 T cell receptor beta chains presented below share a single source sample, sequenced in a study of blood T cell repertoires in COVID-19. Assay: immunoSEQ multiplex PCR; the TCRdb copy retains only in-frame clones and omits some. The data contain around 50,000 clones, 91% of them singletons. The sequenced material came from peripheral blood. The receptors come from a man between 65 and 85 years old with active COVID-19.

This rearrangement joins TRBV4-3 to TRBJ1-6; possible D gene TRBD1, 5 bases. Looked up from germline, CDR1 is LGHNA and CDR2 is YSLEER. Trimming stripped 0 bases from V and 6 bases from J, with 12 bases between. The CDR3 is 16 residues long. The CDR3, as DNA: TGCGCCAGCAGCCAAGATCAGGGCTGGGGTAATTCACCCCTCCACTTT. Residues: CASSQDQGWGNSPLHF.

The rearrangement links TRBV20-1 to TRBJ2-2, with 7 bases fitting TRBD1. The CDR3 totals 11 residues. V dropped 6 bases and J dropped 9; count of bases not matched to a gene: 4. The germline CDR1 and CDR2 sequences are DFQATT and SNEGSKA (reference sequence). CDR3 sequence reads: CSARTGRELFF. The CDR3 DNA follows: TGCAGTGCGAGGACAGGTCGGGAGCTGTTTTTT.

J is TRBJ1-2 and V is TRBV21-1; the listed D gene, TRBD1, was not tested against the DNA. TRBV21-1 is a documented pseudogene. This CDR3 is built from 17 residues. CDR3 loop: CASSPYKEDRGPYGYTF. The CDR3 DNA reads as TGTGCCAGCAGCCCCTATAAAGAGGACAGGGGGCCCTATGGCTACACCTTC.

This chain uses TRBV2 with TRBJ2-2; 11 bases are shared with TRBD1. Losses at the gene ends were 6 bases for V and 6 bases for J; bases not matched to a gene: 3. CDR1 SNHLY and CDR2 FYNNEI come from the germline V gene. This CDR3 is built from 14 residues. The CDR3 bases are TGTGCCAGCAGAGGACAGGGGGCTGCCGGGGAGCTGTTTTTT. It yields the protein CASRGQGAAGELFF.